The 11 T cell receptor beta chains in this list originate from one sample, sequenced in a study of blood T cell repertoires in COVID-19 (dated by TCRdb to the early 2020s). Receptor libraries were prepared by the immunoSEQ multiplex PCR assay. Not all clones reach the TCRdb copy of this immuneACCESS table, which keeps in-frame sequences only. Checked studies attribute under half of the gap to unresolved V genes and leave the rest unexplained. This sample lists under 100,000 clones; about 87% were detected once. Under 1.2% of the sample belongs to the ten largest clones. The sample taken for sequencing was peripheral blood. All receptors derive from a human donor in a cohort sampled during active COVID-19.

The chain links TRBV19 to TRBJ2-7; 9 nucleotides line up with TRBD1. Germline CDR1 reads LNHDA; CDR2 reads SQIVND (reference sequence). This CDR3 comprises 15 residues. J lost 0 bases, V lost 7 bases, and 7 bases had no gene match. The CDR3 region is CASTIGTGNSYEQYF. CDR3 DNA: TGTGCCAGTACTATCGGGACAGGGAACTCCTACGAGCAGTACTTC.

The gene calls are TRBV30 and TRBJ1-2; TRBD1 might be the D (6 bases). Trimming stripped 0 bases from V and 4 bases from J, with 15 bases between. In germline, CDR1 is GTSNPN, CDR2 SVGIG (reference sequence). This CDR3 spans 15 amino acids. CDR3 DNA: TGTGCCTGGAGTGTACGGGAGGGGGGGGGCTATGGCTACACCTTC. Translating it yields CAWSVREGGGYGYTF.

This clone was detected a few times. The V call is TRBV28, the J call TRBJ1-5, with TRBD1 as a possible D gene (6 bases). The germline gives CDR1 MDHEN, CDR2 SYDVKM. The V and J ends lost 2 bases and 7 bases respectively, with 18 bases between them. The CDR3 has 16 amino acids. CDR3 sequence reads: CASSLTATTGSQPQHF. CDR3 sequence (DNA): TGTGCCAGCAGTTTAACCGCTACGACAGGTTCCCAGCCCCAGCATTTT.

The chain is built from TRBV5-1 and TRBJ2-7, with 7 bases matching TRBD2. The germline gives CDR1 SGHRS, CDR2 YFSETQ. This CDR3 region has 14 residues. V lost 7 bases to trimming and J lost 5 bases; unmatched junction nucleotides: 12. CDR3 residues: CASGLAGSGNEQYF. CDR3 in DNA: TGCGCCAGCGGATTAGCGGGTTCTGGAAACGAGCAGTACTTC.

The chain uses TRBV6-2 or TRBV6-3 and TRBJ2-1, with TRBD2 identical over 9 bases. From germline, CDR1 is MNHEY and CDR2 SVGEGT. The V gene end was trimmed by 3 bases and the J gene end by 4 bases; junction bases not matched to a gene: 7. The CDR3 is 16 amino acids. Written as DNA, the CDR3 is TGTGCCAGCAGTTATGGCGGGAGGGGGCTTTACAATGAGCAGTTCTTC. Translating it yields CASSYGGRGLYNEQFF.

This CDR3 is CASSPGSGELFF. CDR3 in DNA: TGCGCCAGCAGCCCGGGTTCCGGCGAACTGTTTTTT. This chain joins TRBV5-1 and TRBJ1-4; no clear D. The CDR3 has 12 amino acids. V dropped 4 bases and J dropped 12 bases, with 13 bases sitting between them. Germline CDR1 reads SGHRS; CDR2 reads YFSETQ.

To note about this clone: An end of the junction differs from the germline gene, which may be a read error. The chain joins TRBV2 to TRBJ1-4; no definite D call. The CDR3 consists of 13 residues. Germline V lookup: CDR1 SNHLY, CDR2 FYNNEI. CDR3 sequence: CASREDINEKLFF. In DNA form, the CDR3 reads TGTGCCAGCAGAGAAGACATTAATGAAAAACTGTTTTTT. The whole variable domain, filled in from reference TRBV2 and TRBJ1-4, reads EPEVTQTPSHQVTQMGQEVILRCVPISNHLYFYWYRQILGQKVEFLVSFYNNEISEKSEIFDDQFSVERPDGSNFTLKIRSTKLEDSAMYFCASREDINEKLFFGSGTQLSVL.

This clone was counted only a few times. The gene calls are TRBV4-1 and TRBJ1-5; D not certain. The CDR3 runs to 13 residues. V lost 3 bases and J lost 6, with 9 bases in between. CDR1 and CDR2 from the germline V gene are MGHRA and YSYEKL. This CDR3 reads CASSHALGQPQHF. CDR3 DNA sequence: TGCGCCAGCAGCCACGCCCTCGGTCAGCCCCAGCATTTT.

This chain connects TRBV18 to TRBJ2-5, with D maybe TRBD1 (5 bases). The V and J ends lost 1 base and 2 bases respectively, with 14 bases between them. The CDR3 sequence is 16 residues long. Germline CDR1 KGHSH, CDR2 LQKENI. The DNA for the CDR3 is TGTGCCAGCTCACCACGAACAGGTCCAGGGCAAGAGACCCAGTACTTC. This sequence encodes CASSPRTGPGQETQYF. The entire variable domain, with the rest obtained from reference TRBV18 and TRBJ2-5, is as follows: NAGVMQNPRHLVRRRGQEARLRCSPMKGHSHVYWYRQLPEEGLKFMVYLQKENIIDESGMPKERFSAEFPKEGPSILRIQQVVRGDSAAYFCASSPRTGPGQETQYFGPGTRLLVL.

CDR3 sequence: CASSSGGDRGNNEQFF. The CDR3, as DNA: TGTGCCAGCAGCTCCGGAGGGGACAGGGGGAACAATGAGCAGTTCTTC. The chain employs TRBV11-3 and TRBJ2-1, with 11 bases lining up with TRBD1. In germline, CDR1 is SGHNT, CDR2 YENEEA. The CDR3 spans 16 residues. V was pared by 4 bases and J by 5 bases, with 7 bases of the junction left unmatched.

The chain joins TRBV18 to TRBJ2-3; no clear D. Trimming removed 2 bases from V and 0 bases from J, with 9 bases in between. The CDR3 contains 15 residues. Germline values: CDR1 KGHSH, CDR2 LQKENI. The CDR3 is CASSPRSGSTDTQYF. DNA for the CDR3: TGTGCCAGCTCACCAAGGTCCGGGAGCACAGATACGCAGTATTTT.